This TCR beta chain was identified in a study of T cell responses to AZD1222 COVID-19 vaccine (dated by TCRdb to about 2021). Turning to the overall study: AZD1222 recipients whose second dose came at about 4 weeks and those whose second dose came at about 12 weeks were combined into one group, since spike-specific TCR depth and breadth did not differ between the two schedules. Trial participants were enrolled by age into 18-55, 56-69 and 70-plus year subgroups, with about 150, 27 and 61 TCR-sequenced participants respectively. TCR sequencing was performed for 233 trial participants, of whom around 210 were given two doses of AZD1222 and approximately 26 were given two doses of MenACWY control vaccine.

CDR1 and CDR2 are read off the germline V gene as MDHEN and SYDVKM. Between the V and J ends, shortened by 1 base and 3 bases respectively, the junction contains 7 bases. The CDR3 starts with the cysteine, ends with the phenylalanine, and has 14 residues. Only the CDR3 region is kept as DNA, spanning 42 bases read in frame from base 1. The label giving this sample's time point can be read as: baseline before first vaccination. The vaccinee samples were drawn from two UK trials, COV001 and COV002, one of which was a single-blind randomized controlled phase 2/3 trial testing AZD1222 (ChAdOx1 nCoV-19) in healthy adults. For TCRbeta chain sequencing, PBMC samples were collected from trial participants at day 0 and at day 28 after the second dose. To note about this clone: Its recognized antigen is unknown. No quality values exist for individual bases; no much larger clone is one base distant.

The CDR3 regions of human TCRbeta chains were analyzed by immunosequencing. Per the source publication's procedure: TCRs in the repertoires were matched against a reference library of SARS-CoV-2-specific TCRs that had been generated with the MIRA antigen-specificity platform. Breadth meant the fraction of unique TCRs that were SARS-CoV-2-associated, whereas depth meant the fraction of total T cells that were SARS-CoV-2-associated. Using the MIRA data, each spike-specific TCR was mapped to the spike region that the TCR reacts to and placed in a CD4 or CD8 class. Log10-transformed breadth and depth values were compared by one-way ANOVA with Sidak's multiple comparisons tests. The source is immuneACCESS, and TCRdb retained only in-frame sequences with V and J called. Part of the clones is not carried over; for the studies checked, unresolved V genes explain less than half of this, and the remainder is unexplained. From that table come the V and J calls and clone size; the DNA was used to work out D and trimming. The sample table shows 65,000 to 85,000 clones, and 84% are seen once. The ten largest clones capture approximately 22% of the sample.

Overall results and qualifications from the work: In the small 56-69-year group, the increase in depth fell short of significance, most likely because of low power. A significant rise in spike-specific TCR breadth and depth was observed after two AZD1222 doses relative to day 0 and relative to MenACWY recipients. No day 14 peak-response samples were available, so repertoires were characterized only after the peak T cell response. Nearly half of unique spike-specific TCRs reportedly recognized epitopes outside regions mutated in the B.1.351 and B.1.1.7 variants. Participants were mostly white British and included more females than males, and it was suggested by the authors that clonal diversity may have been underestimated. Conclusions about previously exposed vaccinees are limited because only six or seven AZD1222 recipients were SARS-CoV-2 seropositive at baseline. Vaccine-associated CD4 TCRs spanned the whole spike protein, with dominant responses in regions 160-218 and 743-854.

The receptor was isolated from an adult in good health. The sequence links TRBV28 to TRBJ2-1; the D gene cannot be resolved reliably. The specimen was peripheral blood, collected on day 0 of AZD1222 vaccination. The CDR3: CASSLSPNYNEQFF. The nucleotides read TGTGCCAGCAGTTTATCCCCCAACTACAATGAGCAGTTCTTC. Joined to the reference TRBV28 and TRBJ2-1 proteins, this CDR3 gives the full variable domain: DVKVTQSSRYLVKRTGEKVFLECVQDMDHENMFWYRQDPGLGLRLIYFSYDVKMKEKGDIPEGYSVSREKKERFSLILESASTNQTSMYLCASSLSPNYNEQFFGPGTRLTVL.